This T cell receptor beta chain was retrieved from a study of blood T cell repertoires in COVID-19. Overall study: COVID-19 samples collected from the United States, Italy and Spain covered acute and convalescent phases. T cells, B-cell-depleted T cells, or PBMCs provided the cDNA or gDNA that served as material.

This clone is medium-sized within its sample. Source study methods: Nucleated cell counts were estimated from reference gene primer amplification. Libraries were prepared by immunoSEQ multiplex PCR; TCRdb keeps only in-frame clonotypes and omits some of them. Clonal size and the V and J genes are those of that table, whereas D and trimming came from the DNA. The sample shows fewer than 20,000 clones, about 88% of them seen only once. The CDR3 runs to 12 residues. V was pared by 5 bases and J by 6 bases, with 7 bases between. The receptor comes from a human donor with active COVID-19. The donor label of this sample is uncertain. The gene calls are TRBV12-3 or TRBV12-4 and TRBJ2-2; D possibly corresponds to TRBD2 (5 bases). Input material: peripheral blood. CDR3 residues: CASSQRAGELFF. The CDR3, as DNA: TGTGCCAGCAGTCAGAGGGCCGGGGAGCTGTTTTTT.